A selection of T cell receptor beta chains follows, all from one sample in a study of blood T cell repertoires in COVID-19. The assay was immunoSEQ multiplex PCR, and TCRdb's table has in-frame clones only and misses some. The sample contains 150,000 to 200,000 clones, more than 80% of which appear only once. Sequenced material: PBMCs or T cells enriched from blood (not recorded which). Source of these receptors: a woman in her late teens or twenties who had recovered from COVID-19. CDR3s include the opening cysteine and the closing phenylalanine or tryptophan. A D gene is named only where the DNA matches it firmly. The size entry is marked missing in some rows and otherwise reads once, few, many or a size class.

v_gene: TRBV5-1; d_gene: TRBD1; abundance: few; j_gene: TRBJ2-7; CDR3aa: CASSSGQGPYEQYF; CDR3nt: TGCGCCAGCAGCTCGGGACAGGGACCCTACGAGCAGTACTTC
v_gene: TRBV25-1; d_gene: .; abundance: .; j_gene: TRBJ2-7; CDR3aa: CASSESAGNSYEQYF; CDR3nt: TGTGCCAGCAGTGAATCGGCAGGGAACTCCTACGAGCAGTACTTC
v_gene: TRBV2; d_gene: TRBD2; abundance: .; j_gene: TRBJ2-5; CDR3aa: CASRGGSGGALRETQYF; CDR3nt: TGTGCCAGCAGAGGAGGTAGCGGGGGGGCCTTGAGAGAGACCCAGTACTTC
v_gene: TRBV7-9; d_gene: .; abundance: .; j_gene: TRBJ2-7; CDR3aa: CASSLGELAYEQYF; CDR3nt: TGTGCCAGCAGCTTAGGGGAACTAGCCTACGAGCAGTACTTC
v_gene: TRBV3-1/TRBV3-2; d_gene: .; abundance: few; j_gene: TRBJ2-1; CDR3aa: CASSQRRAHGGDEQFF; CDR3nt: TGTGCCAGCAGCCAAAGGAGGGCCCACGGAGGCGATGAGCAGTTCTTC
v_gene: TRBV25-1; d_gene: TRBD1; abundance: .; j_gene: TRBJ1-1; CDR3aa: CASSRMGQLEAFF; CDR3nt: TGTGCCAGCAGTCGAATGGGACAGTTGGAAGCTTTCTTT
v_gene: TRBV28; d_gene: .; abundance: .; j_gene: TRBJ1-1; CDR3aa: CASSLPTGNTEAFF; CDR3nt: TGTGCCAGCAGTCTCCCCACAGGGAACACTGAAGCTTTCTTT
v_gene: TRBV19; d_gene: .; abundance: .; j_gene: TRBJ2-5; CDR3aa: CASRGGPAETQYF; CDR3nt: TGTGCCAGTAGAGGGGGTCCGGCAGAGACCCAGTACTTC
v_gene: TRBV6-5; d_gene: .; abundance: .; j_gene: TRBJ2-3; CDR3aa: CASSYGSSDTQYF; CDR3nt: TGTGCCAGCAGTTACGGGAGTTCAGATACGCAGTATTTT
v_gene: TRBV28; d_gene: TRBD1; abundance: once; j_gene: TRBJ2-5; CDR3aa: CASSVGGQRGRTQYF; CDR3nt: TGTGCCAGCAGTGTAGGGGGCCAAAGGGGCCGGACCCAGTACTTC
v_gene: TRBV2; d_gene: TRBD1; abundance: .; j_gene: TRBJ1-2; CDR3aa: CANKSGGGFANYGYTF; CDR3nt: TGTGCCAACAAATCAGGGGGCGGGTTTGCCAACTATGGCTACACCTTC
v_gene: TRBV3-1/TRBV3-2; d_gene: .; abundance: .; j_gene: TRBJ1-6; CDR3aa: CASSQTGLRLHF; CDR3nt: TGTGCCAGCAGCCAAACAGGGCTTCGCCTCCACTTT
v_gene: TRBV25-1; d_gene: TRBD2; abundance: .; j_gene: TRBJ2-1; CDR3aa: CATTSGGYNEQFF; CDR3nt: TGTGCCACCACTAGCGGGGGGTACAATGAGCAGTTCTTC
v_gene: TRBV27; d_gene: .; abundance: .; j_gene: TRBJ2-7; CDR3aa: CASSLVHGYEQYF; CDR3nt: TGTGCCAGCAGTTTAGTTCACGGGTACGAGCAGTACTTC
v_gene: TRBV4-1; d_gene: TRBD2; abundance: .; j_gene: TRBJ2-7; CDR3aa: CASSQDPPRLAGSYEQYF; CDR3nt: TGCGCCAGCAGCCAAGATCCCCCCCGACTAGCGGGATCCTACGAGCAGTACTTC
v_gene: TRBV10-3; d_gene: TRBD1; abundance: once; j_gene: TRBJ1-1; CDR3aa: CAITLDRENTEAFF; CDR3nt: TGTGCCATCACCCTGGACAGGGAGAACACTGAAGCTTTCTTT
v_gene: TRBV29-1; d_gene: .; abundance: .; j_gene: TRBJ1-1; CDR3aa: CSVEPVNTEAFF; CDR3nt: TGCAGCGTTGAACCGGTGAACACTGAAGCTTTCTTT
v_gene: TRBV3-1/TRBV3-2; d_gene: .; abundance: once; j_gene: TRBJ1-5; CDR3aa: CASSRGLGQPQHF; CDR3nt: TGTGCCAGCAGCCGCGGACTTGGGCAGCCCCAGCATTTT
v_gene: TRBV3-1/TRBV3-2; d_gene: .; abundance: few; j_gene: TRBJ1-3; CDR3aa: CASSQGNRGNTIYF; CDR3nt: TGTGCCAGCAGCCAAGGAAACCGGGGAAACACCATATATTTT
v_gene: TRBV2; d_gene: TRBD1; abundance: .; j_gene: TRBJ1-1; CDR3aa: CASSEYGTVNTEAFF; CDR3nt: TGTGCCAGCAGTGAATACGGGACAGTGAACACTGAAGCTTTCTTT
v_gene: TRBV6-4; d_gene: .; abundance: .; j_gene: TRBJ1-1; CDR3aa: CASSDRFARGAYTEAFF; CDR3nt: TGTGCCAGCAGTGACCGATTCGCCCGGGGAGCATACACTGAAGCTTTCTTT
v_gene: TRBV5-6; d_gene: .; abundance: .; j_gene: TRBJ1-2; CDR3aa: CASSLSPGVDGYTF; CDR3nt: TGTGCCAGCAGCTTGTCCCCTGGAGTTGATGGCTACACCTTC
v_gene: TRBV27; d_gene: .; abundance: .; j_gene: TRBJ1-6; CDR3aa: CASSGGLNSPLHF; CDR3nt: TGTGCCAGCAGCGGGGGACTGAATTCACCCCTCCACTTT
v_gene: TRBV28; d_gene: TRBD1; abundance: .; j_gene: TRBJ1-5; CDR3aa: CASSIGDSWAKPQHF; CDR3nt: TGTGCCAGCAGTATCGGGGACAGTTGGGCAAAGCCCCAGCATTTT
v_gene: TRBV23-1; d_gene: TRBD1; abundance: .; j_gene: TRBJ1-2; CDR3aa: CASSQSRQGCYGYTF; CDR3nt: TGCGCCAGCAGTCAATCTCGACAGGGCTGCTATGGCTACACCTTC
v_gene: TRBV2; d_gene: TRBD2; abundance: .; j_gene: TRBJ2-1; CDR3aa: CASRAGGLSNEQFF; CDR3nt: TGTGCCAGCCGGGCGGGGGGCCTTTCCAATGAGCAGTTCTTC
v_gene: TRBV5-1; d_gene: .; abundance: .; j_gene: TRBJ1-1; CDR3aa: CASSFFSAARGNTEAFF; CDR3nt: TGCGCCAGCAGCTTCTTTTCGGCAGCCCGGGGAAACACTGAAGCTTTCTTT
v_gene: TRBV19; d_gene: TRBD2; abundance: .; j_gene: TRBJ2-1; CDR3aa: CASSPLAGKTSEQFF; CDR3nt: TGTGCCAGTAGCCCGCTAGCGGGTAAGACGAGTGAGCAGTTCTTC
v_gene: TRBV5-1; d_gene: TRBD1; abundance: .; j_gene: TRBJ1-3; CDR3aa: CASSPDRVGNTIYF; CDR3nt: TGCGCCAGCAGCCCTGACAGGGTTGGAAACACCATATATTTT
v_gene: TRBV10-3; d_gene: TRBD1; abundance: .; j_gene: TRBJ1-2; CDR3aa: CAISESDRGRDAYGYTF; CDR3nt: TGTGCCATCAGTGAGTCGGACAGGGGGCGCGACGCCTATGGCTACACCTTC
v_gene: TRBV2; d_gene: .; abundance: .; j_gene: TRBJ2-1; CDR3aa: CASSVGAPRPYNEQFF; CDR3nt: TGTGCCAGCAGCGTAGGGGCACCGCGTCCCTACAATGAGCAGTTCTTC
v_gene: TRBV6-5; d_gene: TRBD2; abundance: .; j_gene: TRBJ2-7; CDR3aa: CASGITTSGGLKQYF; CDR3nt: TGTGCCAGCGGGATTACGACTAGCGGGGGCCTCAAGCAGTACTTC
v_gene: TRBV11-1; d_gene: TRBD1; abundance: .; j_gene: TRBJ1-4; CDR3aa: CASSPLDRGHEKLFF; CDR3nt: TGTGCCAGCAGCCCCCTGGACAGGGGTCATGAAAAACTGTTTTTT
v_gene: TRBV5-5; d_gene: .; abundance: .; j_gene: TRBJ2-5; CDR3aa: CASSHWTANLETQYF; CDR3nt: TGTGCCAGCAGCCACTGGACAGCCAACCTAGAGACCCAGTACTTC
v_gene: TRBV28; d_gene: .; abundance: .; j_gene: TRBJ2-3; CDR3aa: CASSFRQNTDTQYF; CDR3nt: TGTGCCAGCAGTTTTCGACAGAACACAGATACGCAGTATTTT
v_gene: TRBV4-1; d_gene: TRBD1; abundance: .; j_gene: TRBJ1-2; CDR3aa: CASSQVTGVGYGYTF; CDR3nt: TGCGCCAGCAGCCAAGTCACAGGGGTGGGCTATGGCTACACCTTC
v_gene: TRBV6-1; d_gene: .; abundance: .; j_gene: TRBJ2-2; CDR3aa: CASSEALQGRTGELFF; CDR3nt: TGTGCCAGCAGTGAAGCGCTTCAGGGGCGCACCGGGGAGCTGTTTTTT
v_gene: TRBV6-5; d_gene: TRBD1; abundance: .; j_gene: TRBJ1-1; CDR3aa: CASLLTGSNTEAFF; CDR3nt: TGTGCCAGCCTCCTGACAGGGTCGAACACTGAAGCTTTCTTT
v_gene: TRBV27; d_gene: .; abundance: once; j_gene: TRBJ2-3; CDR3aa: CASSFAGTSQYF; CDR3nt: TGTGCCAGCAGTTTCGCCGGGACTTCGCAGTATTTT
v_gene: TRBV4-1; d_gene: .; abundance: .; j_gene: TRBJ2-1; CDR3aa: CASSSLGGPGWNEQFF; CDR3nt: TGCGCCAGCAGTTCGCTCGGGGGGCCGGGCTGGAATGAGCAGTTCTTC
v_gene: TRBV10-1; d_gene: .; abundance: once; j_gene: TRBJ1-4; CDR3aa: CASNGERDPEKLFF; CDR3nt: TGCGCCAGCAACGGTGAGAGGGATCCCGAAAAACTGTTTTTT
v_gene: TRBV27; d_gene: .; abundance: .; j_gene: TRBJ1-5; CDR3aa: CASSFHGGIQPQHF; CDR3nt: TGTGCCAGCAGTTTCCACGGGGGGATACAGCCCCAGCATTTT
v_gene: TRBV30; d_gene: .; abundance: few; j_gene: TRBJ1-2; CDR3aa: CAALGFPIPYGYTF; CDR3nt: TGTGCCGCCTTGGGCTTTCCAATACCTTATGGCTACACCTTC
v_gene: TRBV28; d_gene: .; abundance: .; j_gene: TRBJ1-6; CDR3aa: CASRKTESAYNSPLHF; CDR3nt: TGTGCCAGCAGAAAGACAGAGTCCGCATATAATTCACCCCTCCACTTT
v_gene: TRBV6-2/TRBV6-3; d_gene: TRBD1; abundance: .; j_gene: TRBJ2-2; CDR3aa: CASSGTGESGELFF; CDR3nt: TGTGCCAGCAGCGGGACAGGGGAATCCGGGGAGCTGTTTTTT
v_gene: TRBV9; d_gene: TRBD2; abundance: .; j_gene: TRBJ2-2; CDR3aa: CASSVTRGGGTGELFF; CDR3nt: TGTGCCAGCAGCGTAACACGGGGGGGTGGCACCGGGGAGCTGTTTTTT
v_gene: TRBV5-6; d_gene: TRBD1; abundance: .; j_gene: TRBJ2-7; CDR3aa: CASSFGTGGSYEQYF; CDR3nt: TGTGCCAGCAGCTTTGGGACAGGGGGCTCCTACGAGCAGTACTTC
v_gene: TRBV3-1/TRBV3-2; d_gene: TRBD1; abundance: .; j_gene: TRBJ2-4; CDR3aa: CASSQGRGNIQYF; CDR3nt: TGTGCCAGCAGCCAAGGCAGGGGGAACATTCAGTACTTC
v_gene: TRBV28; d_gene: .; abundance: few; j_gene: TRBJ2-6; CDR3aa: CASGGFGANVLTF; CDR3nt: TGTGCCAGCGGAGGGTTCGGGGCCAACGTCCTGACTTTC
v_gene: TRBV5-1; d_gene: .; abundance: .; j_gene: TRBJ1-2; CDR3aa: CASSREVNYGYTF; CDR3nt: TGCGCCAGCAGCCGCGAAGTTAACTATGGCTACACCTTC
v_gene: TRBV25-1; d_gene: .; abundance: .; j_gene: TRBJ1-1; CDR3aa: CASSGGGGAFF; CDR3nt: TGTGCCAGCAGTGGGGGAGGGGGAGCTTTCTTT
v_gene: TRBV6-5; d_gene: .; abundance: .; j_gene: TRBJ2-7; CDR3aa: CASIDRTYEQYF; CDR3nt: TGTGCCAGCATAGACAGAACCTACGAGCAGTACTTC
v_gene: TRBV7-6; d_gene: TRBD1; abundance: .; j_gene: TRBJ2-2; CDR3aa: CASSLLPGQGITGELFF; CDR3nt: TGTGCCAGCAGCTTACTCCCGGGACAGGGGATCACCGGGGAGCTGTTTTTT
v_gene: TRBV7-9; d_gene: TRBD1; abundance: many; j_gene: TRBJ1-3; CDR3aa: CASSLRQGLNTIYF; CDR3nt: TGTGCCAGCAGCCTCCGACAGGGGTTAAACACCATATATTTT
v_gene: TRBV27; d_gene: .; abundance: .; j_gene: TRBJ1-5; CDR3aa: CASSSGYSNQPQHF; CDR3nt: TGTGCCAGCAGTAGCGGATATAGCAATCAGCCCCAGCATTTT
v_gene: TRBV6-5; d_gene: TRBD1; abundance: .; j_gene: TRBJ2-7; CDR3aa: CASRGLGTGAYEQYF; CDR3nt: TGTGCCAGCCGGGGTCTAGGGACAGGTGCCTACGAGCAGTACTTC
v_gene: TRBV5-1; d_gene: TRBD1; abundance: .; j_gene: TRBJ1-6; CDR3aa: CASSRRTGANSPLHF; CDR3nt: TGCGCCAGCAGCCGGCGGACAGGGGCGAATTCACCCCTCCACTTT